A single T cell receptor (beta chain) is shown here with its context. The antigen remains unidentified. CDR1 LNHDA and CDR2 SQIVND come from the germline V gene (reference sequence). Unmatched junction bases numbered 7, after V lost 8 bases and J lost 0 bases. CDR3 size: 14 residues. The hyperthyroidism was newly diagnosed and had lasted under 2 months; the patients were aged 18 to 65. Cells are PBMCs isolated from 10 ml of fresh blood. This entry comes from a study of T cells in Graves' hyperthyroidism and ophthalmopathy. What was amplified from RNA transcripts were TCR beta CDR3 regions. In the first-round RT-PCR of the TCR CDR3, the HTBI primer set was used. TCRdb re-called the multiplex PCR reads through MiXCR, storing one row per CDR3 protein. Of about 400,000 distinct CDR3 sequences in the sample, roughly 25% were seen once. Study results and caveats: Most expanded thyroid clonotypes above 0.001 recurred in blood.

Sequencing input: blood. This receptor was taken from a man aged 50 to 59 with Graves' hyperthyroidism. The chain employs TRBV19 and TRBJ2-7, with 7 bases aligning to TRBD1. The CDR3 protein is CASRDRANSYEQYF. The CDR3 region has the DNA TGTGCCAGTCGCGACAGGGCCAACTCCTACGAGCAGTACTTC.